Presented here are 30 T cell receptor beta chains from one specimen sequenced in a study of blood T cell repertoires in COVID-19. The protocol was immunoSEQ multiplex PCR, while the TCRdb copy is restricted to in-frame clones and leaves out a portion. The sample gives approximately 38,000 clones, more than 85% of which show up once; 5.5% is in the top ten. Sequenced: peripheral blood. Every receptor here comes from a woman older than 75 with acute or convalescent COVID-19.

The V gene is TRBV19, the J gene TRBJ1-5, with D perhaps matching TRBD1 (6 bases). This CDR3 region has 17 residues. Between the trimmed V and J ends, which lost 3 bases and 1 base, there was a span of 16 bases. CDR1 is LNHDA, CDR2 SQIVND, per germline (reference sequence). CDR3 sequence reads: CASSIFAGAWSNQPQHF. The CDR3 nucleotides read TGTGCCAGTAGTATTTTCGCGGGGGCGTGGAGCAATCAGCCCCAGCATTTT. Full variable domain (missing parts from reference TRBV19 and TRBJ1-5): DGGITQSPKYLFRKEGQNVTLSCEQNLNHDAMYWYRQDPGQGLRLIYYSQIVNDFQKGDIAEGYSVSREKKESFPLTVTSAQKNPTAFYLCASSIFAGAWSNQPQHFGDGTRLSIL.

V gene TRBV5-1 combines with J gene TRBJ1-2; weak D call: TRBD1 (6 bases). V gave up 0 bases and J gave up 3 bases, with 6 bases separating them. The CDR3 runs 13 residues. Germline CDR1 reads SGHRS; CDR2 reads YFSETQ. CDR3 residues: CASSLGGHYGYTF. The CDR3, as DNA: TGCGCCAGCAGCTTGGGGGGGCACTATGGCTACACCTTC.

The chain recombines TRBV6-5 with TRBJ2-2; 11 bases agree with TRBD1. V gave up 5 bases and J gave up 7 bases; unmatched junction bases: 3. The V gene's germline CDR1 is MNHEY and CDR2 SVGAGI. This CDR3 comprises 14 residues. CDR3 coding DNA: TGTGCCAGCAGTAGGACAGGGGGCAACGGGGAGCTGTTTTTT. Its protein product is CASSRTGGNGELFF.

The chain joins TRBV30 to TRBJ1-4; D remains ambiguous. The CDR3 is 11 residues long. Germline CDR1 and CDR2: GTSNPN and SVGIG (reference sequence). V was pared by 2 bases and J by 8 bases, with 6 bases between. CDR3 sequence reads: CAWSPREKLFF. The CDR3, as DNA: TGTGCCTGGAGTCCCCGGGAAAAACTGTTTTTT. Combining the CDR3 with reference TRBV30 and TRBJ1-4 gives the whole variable domain SQTIHQWPATLVQPVGSPLSLECTVEGTSNPNLYWYRQAAGRGLQLLFYSVGIGQISSEVPQNLSASRPQDRQFILSSKKLLLSDSGFYLCAWSPREKLFFGSGTQLSVL.

The chain couples TRBV19 to TRBJ2-6; tentative D call: TRBD1 (6 bases). The CDR3 contains 16 residues. Between the trimmed V and J ends, which lost 5 bases and 0 bases, there was a span of 11 bases. Germline-derived CDR1 and CDR2 are LNHDA and SQIVND (reference sequence). For the CDR3, the DNA is TGTGCCAGTAGTTCGCGGACAGCCTCTGGGGCCAACGTCCTGACTTTC. This encodes CASSSRTASGANVLTF. The full variable domain, in which reference TRBV19 and TRBJ2-6 provide the parts outside the CDR3, is DGGITQSPKYLFRKEGQNVTLSCEQNLNHDAMYWYRQDPGQGLRLIYYSQIVNDFQKGDIAEGYSVSREKKESFPLTVTSAQKNPTAFYLCASSSRTASGANVLTFGAGSRLTVL.

V is TRBV5-1 and J is TRBJ1-6; TRBD1 aligns across 9 bases. The V segment lost 4 bases and the J segment 7 bases; nucleotides outside the gene matches: 9. The V gene's germline CDR1 is SGHRS and CDR2 YFSETQ. This CDR3 spans 16 amino acids. As DNA, the CDR3 is TGCGCCAGCAGCGCTTATGACAGGGGGAAGAATTCACCCCTCCACTTT. Translating gives CASSAYDRGKNSPLHF.

The rearrangement links TRBV19 to TRBJ1-2, with TRBD1 matching over 8 bases. This CDR3 contains 15 residues. The junction had 7 bases not matched to a gene; V was cut back by 3 bases and J by 4 bases. Germline V lookup: CDR1 LNHDA, CDR2 SQIVND (reference sequence). The CDR3 region is CASSIRQGRSYGYTF. CDR3 coding DNA: TGTGCCAGTAGTATTAGACAGGGGAGATCCTATGGCTACACCTTC.

The V and J genes are TRBV3-1 (or the pseudogene TRBV3-2) and TRBJ1-4; TRBD1 is a possible D gene (5 bases). The germline V gene has CDR1 LGHDT and CDR2 YNNKEL (reference sequence). The ends were cut back, 1 base at V and 7 bases at J, with 10 bases in the middle. This CDR3 comprises 14 residues. CDR3 sequence (DNA): TGTGCCAGCAGCCAAGGGGACGGGGGTGAAAAACTGTTTTTT. Protein sequence: CASSQGDGGEKLFF.

The chain is built from TRBV18 and TRBJ2-7; D might be TRBD1 (5 bases). The germline V gene encodes CDR1 KGHSH and CDR2 LQKENI. V was trimmed by 1 base and J by 0 bases, leaving 10 bases between them. The CDR3 is 15 residues long. The CDR3 DNA reads as TGTGCCAGCTCACCACAGTGGACACCCTCCTACGAGCAGTACTTC. Encoded protein: CASSPQWTPSYEQYF.

J is TRBJ1-1 and V is TRBV9; 12 nucleotides match TRBD1. The V segment lost 3 bases and the J segment 2 bases; nucleotides outside the gene matches: 5. Germline V lookup: CDR1 SGDLS, CDR2 YYNGEE. CDR3 length: 16 amino acids. The CDR3 region has the DNA TGTGCCAGCAGCGAGGGGACAGGGGGCCATAACACTGAAGCTTTCTTT. This encodes CASSEGTGGHNTEAFF.

The chain joins TRBV5-1 to TRBJ2-5; TRBD1 matches 7 bases. Germline CDR1 is SGHRS and CDR2 is YFSETQ. Losses at the gene ends were 4 bases for V and 4 bases for J; bases not matched to a gene: 1. This CDR3 contains 12 residues. CDR3 residues: CASSRDRETQYF. The CDR3 DNA follows: TGCGCCAGCAGCAGGGACAGAGAGACCCAGTACTTC.

This sequence joins TRBV30 and TRBJ2-3; D is unresolved. Trimming removed 3 bases at V and 4 bases at J, with 8 bases between. The CDR3 covers 12 residues. Germline values: CDR1 GTSNPN, CDR2 SVGIG (reference sequence). The CDR3 DNA is TGTGCCTGGAGCCACTTCTCAGATACGCAGTATTTT. Protein sequence: CAWSHFSDTQYF.

The chain carries TRBV9 and TRBJ2-5; D not certain. Trimming removed 0 bases from V and 13 bases from J, with 16 bases in between. The CDR3 has 13 residues. Germline values: CDR1 SGDLS, CDR2 YYNGEE. The CDR3 DNA sequence: TGTGCCAGCAGCGTAGAGTCCAGAGACACACCGTACTTC. Translation: CASSVESRDTPYF.

This clone has a single count. This chain connects TRBV5-1 to TRBJ2-5; D possibly corresponds to TRBD1 (6 bases). The CDR3 length is 13 residues. Trimming took 3 bases from V and 5 from J, leaving 11 bases between them. Germline V gene sequence: CDR1 SGHRS, CDR2 YFSETQ. The CDR3 DNA is TGCGCCAGCAGCTACAGTGGGGGCGAGACCCAGTACTTC. Translating gives CASSYSGGETQYF.

In DNA form, the CDR3 reads TGTGCCAGCAGCTTATTAATGGGTAGCACCAATGAGCAGTTCTTC. Amino acids: CASSLLMGSTNEQFF. V usage is TRBV7-6 and J usage is TRBJ2-1, with D unclear. CDR1 SGHVS and CDR2 FNYEAQ come from the germline V gene. V lost 2 bases and J 6 bases, leaving 14 bases between the germline ends. There are 15 residues in the CDR3.

The rearrangement joins TRBV29-1 to TRBJ2-4; TRBD1 matches at 9 bases. Germline CDR1 and CDR2: SQVTM and ANQGSEA. The CDR3 is 15 amino acids. The V gene end was trimmed by 4 bases and the J gene end by 5 bases; junction bases not matched to a gene: 9. DNA of the CDR3: TGCAGCGTTGGGGCCTGGGACAGGGACGAAAACATTCAGTACTTC. The encoded protein is CSVGAWDRDENIQYF.

CDR3 residues: CASSDIPGQRLNTEAFF. The CDR3 bases are TGCGCCAGCAGCGACATCCCGGGACAGAGATTGAACACTGAAGCTTTCTTT. The chain links TRBV5-1 to TRBJ1-1, with 7 bases identical to TRBD1. The CDR3 has 17 residues. J lost 0 bases, V lost 4 bases, and 12 bases had no gene match. Germline V CDR1 and CDR2: SGHRS, YFSETQ. Full variable domain (outside the CDR3, taken from reference TRBV5-1 and TRBJ1-1): KAGVTQTPRYLIKTRGQQVTLSCSPISGHRSVSWYQQTPGQGLQFLFEYFSETQRNKGNFPGRFSGRQFSNSRSEMNVSTLELGDSALYLCASSDIPGQRLNTEAFFGQGTRLTVV.

The chain recombines TRBV9 with TRBJ1-2, with a tentative D call TRBD1 (6 bases). CDR3 length: 13 amino acids. Germline CDR1 reads SGDLS; CDR2 reads YYNGEE. V gave up 4 bases and J gave up 4 bases, with 11 bases separating them. The CDR3 sequence: CASSFQGSYGYTF. The CDR3 DNA is TGTGCCAGCAGCTTCCAGGGGTCCTATGGCTACACCTTC.

J is TRBJ1-5 and V is TRBV5-5; D unresolved. The CDR3 has 13 amino acids. V lost 3 bases and J 4 bases, leaving 8 bases between the germline ends. CDR1 and CDR2 (germline): SGHKS, YYEKEE (reference sequence). The CDR3 DNA is TGTGCCAGCAGCTCCGTAGTGAATCAGCCCCAGCATTTT. Residues: CASSSVVNQPQHF.

The genes are TRBV5-1 and TRBJ2-7; D possibly corresponds to TRBD2 (5 bases). Germline V gene data show CDR1 as SGHRS and CDR2 as YFSETQ. The V end was cut by 3 bases, the J end by 3 bases, with 13 bases between. The CDR3 is 14 residues long. The CDR3: CASSSGTGDYEQYF. The DNA of the CDR3 is TGCGCCAGCAGCTCAGGAACCGGGGACTACGAGCAGTACTTC.

To note about this clone: Other DNA sequences in this sample translate to the same CDR3. The V and J genes are TRBV7-9 and TRBJ1-1; D is undetermined. The CDR3 length is 13 residues. CDR1 SEHNR and CDR2 FQNEAQ come from the germline V gene (reference sequence). V was clipped by 1 base and J by 1 base, with 4 bases between them. CDR3 loop: CASSLGQNTEAFF. The CDR3 bases are TGTGCCAGCAGCTTAGGACAGAACACTGAAGCTTTCTTT.

The J gene is TRBJ1-1, the V gene TRBV29-1; 7 positions match TRBD1. The ends lost 4 bases at V and 5 bases at J; junction bases unmatched: 7. The CDR3 length is 13 residues. In germline, CDR1 is SQVTM, CDR2 ANQGSEA. The CDR3 DNA sequence: TGCAGCGTTGTGCCAGGGGGTAGGACTGAAGCTTTCTTT. Encoded protein: CSVVPGGRTEAFF.

This chain links TRBV6-5 with TRBJ1-5, with TRBD1 as a possible D gene (5 bases). CDR1 is MNHEY, CDR2 SVGAGI, per germline. CDR3 length: 14 residues. Trimming took off 2 bases at V and 6 bases at J, with 11 bases between the two ends. CDR3 nucleotides: TGTGCCAGCAGTTACGCAGGGTTGGGTCAGCCCCAGCATTTT. Encoded protein: CASSYAGLGQPQHF.

The rearrangement links TRBV7-8 to TRBJ2-5, with 8 bases that match TRBD2. V was clipped by 5 bases and J by 4 bases; unmatched bases: 6. The germline gives CDR1 SGHVS, CDR2 FQNEAQ. The CDR3 runs to 14 residues. The CDR3 nucleotides read TGTGCCAGCAGCCCAACCAGCGGGGGAGAGACCCAGTACTTC. The encoded protein is CASSPTSGGETQYF.

This chain links TRBV3-1 (or the pseudogene TRBV3-2) with TRBJ1-1; D remains ambiguous. The germline V gene has CDR1 LGHDT and CDR2 YNNKEL (reference sequence). The CDR3 is 13 amino acids. The V gene lost 1 base and the J gene lost 4 bases, with 7 bases spanning the gap. CDR3 sequence (DNA): TGTGCCAGCAGCCAAGTCGGAGGCACTGAAGCTTTCTTT. It encodes CASSQVGGTEAFF.

The chain carries TRBV7-2 and TRBJ2-5; the D is unclear. Trimming left V 1 base short and J 2 bases short, with 8 bases between. The length of the CDR3 is 14 residues. Germline assignment: CDR1 SGHTA and CDR2 FQGNSA. This chain's CDR3 is CASSLGVRQETQYF. The CDR3 DNA follows: TGTGCCAGCAGCTTAGGTGTCAGACAAGAGACCCAGTACTTC.

This clone was detected once. The J gene is TRBJ2-3, the V gene TRBV18, with TRBD2 matching over 10 bases. From germline, CDR1 is KGHSH and CDR2 LQKENI. The CDR3 contains 15 residues. Trimming took 4 bases from V and 6 from J; bases not matched to a gene: 7. The CDR3 nucleotides are TGTGCCAGCTCACGAGCTAGCGGGGGCCTTGATACGCAGTATTTT. It is translated as CASSRASGGLDTQYF.

The chain has TRBV5-5 and TRBJ1-1; 9 bases agree with TRBD1. The ends lost 2 bases at V and 3 bases at J; junction bases unmatched: 5. Per germline, CDR1 SGHKS and CDR2 YYEKEE (reference sequence). This CDR3 is built from 15 residues. The CDR3 reads CASSFGTGRDTEAFF. The DNA for the CDR3 is TGTGCCAGCAGCTTCGGGACAGGGAGGGACACTGAAGCTTTCTTT.

The chain recombines TRBV5-8 with TRBJ1-1; 9 bases fit TRBD1. Germline CDR1 reads SGHTS; CDR2 reads YDEGEE. The CDR3 is 14 residues long. The ends lost 4 bases at V and 5 bases at J; junction bases unmatched: 6. In DNA form, the CDR3 reads TGTGCCAGCAGCAAGGACAGGGGAATAACTGAAGCTTTCTTT. This codes for CASSKDRGITEAFF.

V is TRBV10-2 and J is TRBJ1-1; 9 bases are shared with TRBD1. The CDR3 has 13 residues. Germline CDR1 is WSHSY and CDR2 is SAAADI. Trimming removed 8 bases from V and 5 bases from J; junction bases left unmatched: 6. CDR3 bases: TGCGCCAGCCGTGGGGACAGGGTTACTGAAGCTTTCTTT. Translated, it gives CASRGDRVTEAFF.